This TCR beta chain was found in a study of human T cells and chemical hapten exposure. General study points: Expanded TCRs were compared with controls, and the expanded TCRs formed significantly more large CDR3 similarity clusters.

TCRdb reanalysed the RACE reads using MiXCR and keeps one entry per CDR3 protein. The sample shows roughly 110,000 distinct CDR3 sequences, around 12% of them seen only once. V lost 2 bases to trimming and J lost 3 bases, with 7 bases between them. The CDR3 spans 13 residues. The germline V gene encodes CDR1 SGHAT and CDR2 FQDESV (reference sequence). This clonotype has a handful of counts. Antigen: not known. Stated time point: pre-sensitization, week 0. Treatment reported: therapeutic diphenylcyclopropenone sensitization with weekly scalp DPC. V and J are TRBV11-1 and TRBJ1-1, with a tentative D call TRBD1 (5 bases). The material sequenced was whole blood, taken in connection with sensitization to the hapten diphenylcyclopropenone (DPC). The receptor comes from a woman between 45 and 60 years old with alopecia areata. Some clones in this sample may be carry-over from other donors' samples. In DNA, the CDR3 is TGTGCCAGCAGCTTACGAGGGGACACTGAAGCTTTCTTT. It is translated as CASSLRGDTEAFF.